The rows below give T cell receptor beta chains drawn from one sample of a study of T-cell reconstitution after alpha-beta-depleted transplantation in children. Each CDR3 protein is one row after TCRdb ran MiXCR on the PCR reads. Among 200,000 to 250,000 distinct CDR3 sequences, 8.4% were seen once, and the ten largest hold roughly a third. The sample in question was PBMCs, mostly from graft donor cells, obtained 360 days after TCRalphabeta/CD19-depleted stem cell transplant. These receptors were taken from a male patient under 10 years old who had a stem cell transplant for acute myeloid leukemia, so the T cells may come from the graft donor. The CDR3 runs from the conserved cysteine through the conserved F or W. A D gene is named only where the DNA matches it firmly. Size values are once, few and many counts, or a class for expanded clones, and some rows have none.

CDR3nt	CDR3aa	v_gene	abundance	d_gene	j_gene
TGTGCCAGCAGCATCGGGACTAGCGGGAGTGCGGGCACAGATACGCAGTATTTT	CASSIGTSGSAGTDTQYF	TRBV7-3	few	TRBD2	TRBJ2-3
TGTGCCAGCAGTTACCGGGCTTGGGAAGGGCAAGAGACCCAGTACTTC	CASSYRAWEGQETQYF	TRBV6-2/TRBV6-3	few	.	TRBJ2-5
TGTGCCAGCACGGCTCAAGAGACCCAGTACTTC	CASTAQETQYF	TRBV6-5	.	.	TRBJ2-5
TGTGCCAGCAGTACGACCGGGACAGGGAGGTACGAGCAGTACTTC	CASSTTGTGRYEQYF	TRBV12-3/TRBV12-4	few	TRBD1	TRBJ2-7
TGTGCCAGCTCACCACCGCTCCTACTAGCGGGAGGGGGAGATACGCAGTATTTT	CASSPPLLLAGGGDTQYF	TRBV18	.	TRBD2	TRBJ2-3
TGTGCCAGCAACACTCTGGGCGGACAGTACAATGAGCAGTTCTTC	CASNTLGGQYNEQFF	TRBV3-1	.	.	TRBJ2-1
TGCAGTGCCTCAAACAGGTCCGGGGGTTCACCCCTCCACTTT	CSASNRSGGSPLHF	TRBV20-1	many	.	TRBJ1-6
TGCGCCAGCACCGAAAGGGACAGCTCCTACAATGAGCAGTTCTTC	CASTERDSSYNEQFF	TRBV5-1	many	TRBD1	TRBJ2-1
TGCAGTGCCTACGAAGGGGCGGGCACTGAAGCTTTCTTT	CSAYEGAGTEAFF	TRBV20-1	many	.	TRBJ1-1
TGTGCCAGCAGCGCTAGCGGAGGGCTGGGGGAGCAGTACTTC	CASSASGGLGEQYF	TRBV12-3/TRBV12-4	many	TRBD2	TRBJ2-7
TGCAGCGTTTCCGCATTTCTAGGACCAGATACGCAGTATTTT	CSVSAFLGPDTQYF	TRBV29-1	many	.	TRBJ2-3
TGCAGTGCCCCAGGGATATCTGACACTGAAGCTTTCTTT	CSAPGISDTEAFF	TRBV20-1	few	.	TRBJ1-1
TGTGCCAGCAGCTTAAGACAGTTCACCGGGGAGCTGTTTTTT	CASSLRQFTGELFF	TRBV7-3	many	.	TRBJ2-2
TGTGCCAGCAGCTTTCTAGCGAGAATCGGGGATGAGCAGTTCTTC	CASSFLARIGDEQFF	TRBV7-2	few	.	TRBJ2-1
TGTGCCAGCAGCTCCCAGGGACTCAATTCACCCCTCCACTTT	CASSSQGLNSPLHF	TRBV7-9	few	.	TRBJ1-6
TGTGCCAGCAGCAAGCGGGAGTTCTACAATGAGCAGTTCTTC	CASSKREFYNEQFF	TRBV7-8	few	TRBD2	TRBJ2-1
TGTGCCAGCAGCAGCTCAGTGGGGGTGACCGGGGAGCTGTTTTTT	CASSSSVGVTGELFF	TRBV5-4	many	.	TRBJ2-2
TGTGCCAGCAGCCTGGCGGGTCCCTCCAAAAACATTCAGTACTTC	CASSLAGPSKNIQYF	TRBV12-3/TRBV12-4	few	.	TRBJ2-4
TGTGCCAGCGAGGGGAGGGCCCCCTACGAGCAGTACTTC	CASEGRAPYEQYF	TRBV2	many	TRBD2	TRBJ2-7
TGTGCCAGTACCCCCTCGGGGCCAGATACGCAGTATTTT	CASTPSGPDTQYF	TRBV19	few	.	TRBJ2-3
TGTGCCAGCAGCTTGGTTGGGGGGCGCGAGCAGTACTTC	CASSLVGGREQYF	TRBV5-8	.	.	TRBJ2-7
TGCAGCGTTGAGTTTCCAGAGACAGTGTACAATGAGCAGTTCTTC	CSVEFPETVYNEQFF	TRBV29-1	.	.	TRBJ2-1
TGCAGCGTTGAAGTACTCAGGGGGCGTTCAGATACGCAGTATTTT	CSVEVLRGRSDTQYF	TRBV29-1	.	TRBD1	TRBJ2-3
TGTGCCAGCAGCTTAGCCGGGAATGAGCAGTTCTTC	CASSLAGNEQFF	TRBV5-1	many	.	TRBJ2-1
TGTGCCAGCAGCCAAGAGGAGACTAGCGGGCGGGAGACCCAGTACTTC	CASSQEETSGRETQYF	TRBV3-1	many	TRBD2	TRBJ2-5
TGCGCCAGCCTATGGGGGGAAACGCAGTATTTT	CASLWGETQYF	TRBV5-1	few	.	TRBJ2-3
TGTGCCTCCAGGTACCAAGAGACCCAGTACTTC	CASRYQETQYF	TRBV11-2	.	.	TRBJ2-5
TGTGCCAGCAGCCAAGGACTTACCTACAATGAGCAGTTCTTC	CASSQGLTYNEQFF	TRBV5-8	many	.	TRBJ2-1
TGTGCCAGCAGTTTGGGAGTCCACTATGGCTACACCTTC	CASSLGVHYGYTF	TRBV12-3/TRBV12-4	many	.	TRBJ1-2
TGTGCCAGCAGCTTAGGGGCCCTAGCGGGAGAAGAGACCCAGTACTTC	CASSLGALAGEETQYF	TRBV7-2	.	TRBD2	TRBJ2-5
TGCAGTGCTAGAGATCCAGGACAGTTAAACTATGGCTACACCTTC	CSARDPGQLNYGYTF	TRBV20-1	.	.	TRBJ1-2
TGTGCCAGCAGCAAATCGAGGCAGCCCCAGCATTTT	CASSKSRQPQHF	TRBV21-1	few	.	TRBJ1-5
TGTGCCAGCAGTGAAACTAGCGGGTGGTCAAGTCCCGGGGAGCTGTTTTTT	CASSETSGWSSPGELFF	TRBV25-1	many	TRBD2	TRBJ2-2
TGTGCCAGCAGCTTAGTATTTACAGATACGCAGTATTTT	CASSLVFTDTQYF	TRBV7-2	many	.	TRBJ2-3
TGCGCCAGCAGCCATTACGAATCCGGGAACTCTGGAAACACCATATATTTT	CASSHYESGNSGNTIYF	TRBV4-1	few	.	TRBJ1-3
TGTGCCAGCAGCTTATCACTCCCTTACGAGCAGTACTTC	CASSLSLPYEQYF	TRBV7-2	many	.	TRBJ2-7
TGTGCCAGCAGTTTGGGCAGGGTCTACGAGCAGTACTTC	CASSLGRVYEQYF	TRBV28	.	.	TRBJ2-7
TGTGCCAGCAGCTTGGACATCGGAGGCTATGGCTACACCTTC	CASSLDIGGYGYTF	TRBV5-5	few	.	TRBJ1-2
TGTGCCAGCAGTTTAGACGGGAGGCAAGGGGGGGCTGAGCAGTTCTTC	CASSLDGRQGGAEQFF	TRBV12-3/TRBV12-4	.	.	TRBJ2-1
TGTGCCACCAGCAGAGATCTCGAGGTAGCCAAAAACATTCAGTACTTC	CATSRDLEVAKNIQYF	TRBV15	many	.	TRBJ2-4
TGTGCCAGCAGTCAAGCCGGACTAGCGGGCCTGAAGGATCAGTTCTTC	CASSQAGLAGLKDQFF	TRBV14	few	TRBD2	TRBJ2-1
TGTGCCTCCGCGAGCACAGATACGCAGTATTTT	CASASTDTQYF	TRBV12-3/TRBV12-4	many	.	TRBJ2-3
TGCGCCAGCAGCTTTGACAGGGCCGAGCTTAACTATGGCTACACCTTC	CASSFDRAELNYGYTF	TRBV5-1	.	TRBD1	TRBJ1-2
TGTGCCAGCAGTGATGAGGGTCTAGACCAGGACAATGAGCAGTTCTTC	CASSDEGLDQDNEQFF	TRBV2	.	.	TRBJ2-1
TGCAGTGCTAGAGAGCCGGTAGGGACCCAGTACTTC	CSAREPVGTQYF	TRBV20-1	.	.	TRBJ2-5